This is a list of T cell receptor beta chains from one sample in a study of control samples from healthy donors and cancer patients. TCRdb's table, derived via immunoSEQ multiplex PCR, lists solely in-frame clones and lacks some. The data contain about 120,000 clones, roughly 90% of them seen just once; the ten biggest clones take up 40%. The sequencing input was blood. The source is a man aged 50-60 years in good health. Both conserved end residues are part of each CDR3. The D gene is left open where the match is weak. For some rows the clone size is stated as once, few or many, or as a class when expanded; others skip it.

v_call,d_call,clone_size,j_call,cdr3_nt,cdr3_aa
TRBV4-2,-,-,TRBJ2-1,TGTGCCAGCAGCCAAGATAGTGTGGGGAATGAGCAGTTCTTC,CASSQDSVGNEQFF
TRBV3-1/TRBV3-2,-,-,TRBJ1-2,TGTGCCAGCAGCCCCATTTCGGGGGGCGCGAGCTACACCTTC,CASSPISGGASYTF
TRBV2,TRBD1,-,TRBJ1-5,TGTGCCAGCAGTGGGACAGGGAGAGGGGGCAATCAGCCCCAGCATTTT,CASSGTGRGGNQPQHF
TRBV5-5,-,-,TRBJ1-2,TGTGCCAGCAGCTTGGTGCCGGAGGGAGGCTACACCTTC,CASSLVPEGGYTF
TRBV11-2,-,-,TRBJ1-1,TGTGCCAGCAGCGTCGACCCGAGGACGAGAGCTTTCTTT,CASSVDPRTRAFF
TRBV9,-,few,TRBJ1-2,TGTGCCAGCAGCGTAGCGGTCGAGGGGGACTATGGCTACACCTTC,CASSVAVEGDYGYTF
TRBV14,-,once,TRBJ1-1,TGTGCCAGCAGCCACGGGGGTTGGACTGAAGCTTTCTTT,CASSHGGWTEAFF
TRBV30,TRBD1,-,TRBJ1-1,TGTGCCTGGAACCCCGGGACAGGGGTTTTTGAAGCTTTCTTT,CAWNPGTGVFEAFF
TRBV19,TRBD1,-,TRBJ1-2,TGTGCCAGTAGTATCCACTCCGGGACAGGGGCCGGCTACACCTTC,CASSIHSGTGAGYTF
TRBV7-6,-,-,TRBJ2-2,TGTGCCAGCAGCCCAGACGGGACACCTAACACCGGGGAGCTGTTTTTT,CASSPDGTPNTGELFF
TRBV27,-,-,TRBJ1-6,TGTGCCAGCAGTTTAAGAGGGTTCTCCTATAATTCACCCCTCCACTTT,CASSLRGFSYNSPLHF
TRBV5-6,TRBD1,-,TRBJ1-3,TGTGCCAGCAGCTCACTCCGAACGACAGGGGCTGGAAACACCATATATTTT,CASSSLRTTGAGNTIYF
TRBV20-1,-,-,TRBJ1-1,TGCAGTGCCAGTGCAGGAAAAACTGAAGCTTTCTTT,CSASAGKTEAFF
TRBV18,TRBD1,once,TRBJ2-5,TGTGCCAGCTCATCTACCGGGACAGAAGAGACCCAGTACTTC,CASSSTGTEETQYF
TRBV3-1/TRBV3-2,TRBD1,-,TRBJ1-1,TGTGCCAGCAGCCAATCTGACAGGGGAGTAAGAGCTTTCTTT,CASSQSDRGVRAFF
TRBV14,-,-,TRBJ2-5,TGTGCCAGCAGCCGGGAACGGGCGACCCAGTACTTC,CASSRERATQYF
TRBV30,-,-,TRBJ1-2,TGTGCCTGTCATATGCGGGACAACTATGGCTACACCTTC,CACHMRDNYGYTF
TRBV12-3/TRBV12-4,-,-,TRBJ1-2,TGTGCCAGCAGTTTTTCTAGGACTTTTGGCTACACCTTC,CASSFSRTFGYTF
TRBV30,-,-,TRBJ1-4,TGTGCCTGGAGTGTGGATGCGGCGGGGGAAAAACTGTTTTTT,CAWSVDAAGEKLFF
TRBV9,-,-,TRBJ1-1,TGTGCCAGCAGCGTACAGGGGAACACTGAAGCTTTCTTT,CASSVQGNTEAFF
TRBV7-6,-,-,TRBJ1-2,TGTGCCAGCAGCTTAGCCCTGGACGGGGCTTTGTATGGCTACACCTTC,CASSLALDGALYGYTF
TRBV5-4,TRBD2,-,TRBJ2-1,TGTGCCAGCAGCTTGGGGTGGACTAGCGGGGGGGCCAGTGAGCAGTTCTTC,CASSLGWTSGGASEQFF
TRBV4-2,TRBD2,-,TRBJ2-1,TGTGCCAGCAGCCAAGCAGATATAGCGGGGGGGCAGGTTGAGCAGTTCTTC,CASSQADIAGGQVEQFF
TRBV14,TRBD2,once,TRBJ2-1,TGTGCCAGCAGCCCCTTAGCGGGGGGGCCTCTCTACAATGAGCAGTTCTTC,CASSPLAGGPLYNEQFF
TRBV11-2,-,once,TRBJ1-4,TGTGCCAGCAGCTTTCTCAATGAAGAACTGTTTTTT,CASSFLNEELFF
TRBV2,-,-,TRBJ1-2,TGTGCCACTGCCTTTTTAACAGGGATCGACGGCTACACCTTC,CATAFLTGIDGYTF
TRBV5-6,-,-,TRBJ1-2,TGTGCCAGCAGCCAAGGACGGACTTACCTGGACTATGGCTACACCTTC,CASSQGRTYLDYGYTF
TRBV5-8,-,-,TRBJ2-5,TGTGCCAGCAGCCAAGAGACCCAGTACTTC,CASSQETQYF
TRBV29-1,TRBD1,-,TRBJ1-1,TGCAGCGTTGGGTCCGGGACAGGGGGGAACACTGAAGCTTTCTTT,CSVGSGTGGNTEAFF
TRBV4-2,-,-,TRBJ2-1,TGTGCCAGCAGCCAAGTAAGCGGAGGATGGAATGAGCAGTTCTTC,CASSQVSGGWNEQFF
TRBV5-1,TRBD1,-,TRBJ1-1,TGCGCCAGCAGCCGGGACAGGGGTCCAATGAACACTGAAGCTTTCTTT,CASSRDRGPMNTEAFF